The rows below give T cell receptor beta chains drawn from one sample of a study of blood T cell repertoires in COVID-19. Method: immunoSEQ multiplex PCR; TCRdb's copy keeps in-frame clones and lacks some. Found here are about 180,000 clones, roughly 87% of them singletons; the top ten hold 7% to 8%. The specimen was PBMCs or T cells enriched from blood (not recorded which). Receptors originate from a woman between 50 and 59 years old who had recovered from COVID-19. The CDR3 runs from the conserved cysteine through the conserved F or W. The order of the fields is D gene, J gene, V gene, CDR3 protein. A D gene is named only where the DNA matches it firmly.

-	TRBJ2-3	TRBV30	CAWSQGGGITDTQYF
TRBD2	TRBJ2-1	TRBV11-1	CASSPRTSGRDNEQFF
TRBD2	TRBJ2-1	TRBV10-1	CASSYAGGYYNEQFF
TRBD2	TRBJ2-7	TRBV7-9	CASRGLAAFISYEQYF
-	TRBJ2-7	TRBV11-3	CASSLQGRNEQYF
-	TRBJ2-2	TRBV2	CASSLSVTGELFF
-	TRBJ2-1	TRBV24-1	CATSDPTEAYNEQFF
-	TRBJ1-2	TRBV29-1	CSVDRGNSYGYTF
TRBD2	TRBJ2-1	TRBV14	CASSQDFSGSGEQFF
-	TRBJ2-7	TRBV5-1	CASSSGEGVVEQYF
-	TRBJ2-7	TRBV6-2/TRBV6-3	CASSPLTDTYEQYF
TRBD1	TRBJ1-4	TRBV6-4	CASSFQNRGPATNEKLFF
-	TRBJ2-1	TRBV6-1	CASSDGKSYNEQFF
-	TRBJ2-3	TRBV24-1	CATSSGTDTQYF
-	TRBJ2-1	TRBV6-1	CASSEPGVGNEQFF
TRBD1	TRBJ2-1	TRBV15	CATSRDKGQVNEQFF
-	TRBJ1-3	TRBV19	CASSIGGHGNTIYF
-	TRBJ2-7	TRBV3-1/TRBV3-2	CASSPGGGYSYEQYF
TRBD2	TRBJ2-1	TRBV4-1	CASSHRLAGVNEQFF
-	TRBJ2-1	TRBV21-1	CASSKATSGEDNEQFF
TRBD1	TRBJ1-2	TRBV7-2	CASSPRGPGGYTF
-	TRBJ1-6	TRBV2	CASSERGLGNSPLHF
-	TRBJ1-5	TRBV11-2	CASSFTGKGDQPQHF
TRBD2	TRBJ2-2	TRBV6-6	CASSWSGRNTGELFF
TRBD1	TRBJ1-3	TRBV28	CASSSSGTGKGNTIYF
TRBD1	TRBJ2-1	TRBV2	CASTPLGTASQGGEQFF
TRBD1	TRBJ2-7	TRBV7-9	CASVTGTGSYEQYF
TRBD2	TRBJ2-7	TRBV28	CASLGLAGGRSSYEQYF
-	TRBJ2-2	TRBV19	CASKRTNTGELFF
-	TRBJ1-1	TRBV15	CATSRDRSPLAEAFF
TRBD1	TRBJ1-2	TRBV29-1	CSVGQGNYGYTF
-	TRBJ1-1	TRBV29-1	CSVSDRNTEAFF
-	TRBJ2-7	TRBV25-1	CASSETGSYEQYF
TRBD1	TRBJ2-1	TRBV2	CASSEVPGQGALIF
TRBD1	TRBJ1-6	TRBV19	CASSMPGTGDSPLHF
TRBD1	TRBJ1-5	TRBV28	CASRSRGNQPQHF
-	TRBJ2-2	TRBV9	CASSVSGRGNTGELFF
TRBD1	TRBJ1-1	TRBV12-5	CASGLRQGEGDTEAFF